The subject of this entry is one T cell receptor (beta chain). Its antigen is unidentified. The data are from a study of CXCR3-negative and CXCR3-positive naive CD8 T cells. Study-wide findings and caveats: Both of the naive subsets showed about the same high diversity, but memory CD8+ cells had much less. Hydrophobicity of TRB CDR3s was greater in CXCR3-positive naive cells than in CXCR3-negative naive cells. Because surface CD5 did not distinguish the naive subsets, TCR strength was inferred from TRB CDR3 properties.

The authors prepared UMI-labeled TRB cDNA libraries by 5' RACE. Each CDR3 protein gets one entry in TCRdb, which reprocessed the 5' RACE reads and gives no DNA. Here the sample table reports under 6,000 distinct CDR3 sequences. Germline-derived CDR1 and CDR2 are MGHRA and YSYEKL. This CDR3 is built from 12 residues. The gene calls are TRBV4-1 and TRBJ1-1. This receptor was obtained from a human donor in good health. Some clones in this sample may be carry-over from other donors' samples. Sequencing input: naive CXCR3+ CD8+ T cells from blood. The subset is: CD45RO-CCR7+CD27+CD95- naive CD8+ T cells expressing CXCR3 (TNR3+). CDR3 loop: CASSQKTLGIQF.